This TCR beta chain was identified in a study of blood T cell repertoires in COVID-19. Study at large: The cDNA or gDNA used as material had been derived from T cells, B-cell-depleted T cells, or PBMCs.

The table came from immunoSEQ multiplex PCR; TCRdb's copy has only in-frame clones and leaves some out. This table has over 100,000 clones, around 87% appearing once. With regard to this clone: The junction shows a germline mismatch at one end, possibly a read error.

This CDR3 is built from 16 residues. Germline values: CDR1 LNHDA, CDR2 SQIVND (reference sequence). V gene TRBV19 combines with J gene TRBJ1-3, with a tentative D call TRBD1 (6 bases). Sequenced sample: peripheral blood. The clonotype comes from a man aged 45-65 years with active COVID-19. The DNA of the CDR3 is TGTGCCAGTAGTTTAGACAGGCACCTCTCTGGAAACACCATATATTTT. Its translation is CASSLDRHLSGNTIYF. Looking up the rest from reference TRBV19 and TRBJ1-3 gives the full variable domain: DGGITQSPKYLFRKEGQNVTLSCEQNLNHDAMYWYRQDPGQGLRLIYYSQIVNDFQKGDIAEGYSVSREKKESFPLTVTSAQKNPTAFYLCASSLDRHLSGNTIYFGEGSWLTVV.